This T cell receptor (beta chain) was profiled in a study of T-cell memory formation after mild COVID-19. Background on the study: Clustering of TCRs was largely donor specific.

Study-level results: CD4+ bias marked clones expanding day 15 to 37, unlike balanced contracting clones. The second-wave clones peaking on day 37 were not confirmed as SARS-CoV-2-specific.

This clonotype was counted between two and nine times. The antigen remains undetermined. TCRdb re-derived calls from the 5' RACE reads in MiXCR, one entry per CDR3 protein. Of around 410,000 distinct CDR3 sequences in the sample, less than 25% were seen once. Germline-derived CDR1 and CDR2 are KGHDR and SFDVKD. V lost 5 bases to trimming and J lost 5 bases, with 5 bases between them. This CDR3 comprises 12 residues. Material for sequencing was PBMCs or a T cell subset sorted from them (not recorded which). The chain carries TRBV24-1 and TRBJ1-4; D is unresolved. This TCR derives from an adult woman who had mild COVID-19 (a few samples of this study predate the infection). Cell type and time point are not known. The CDR3 DNA is TGTGCCACCAGTGCGGGAAATGAAAAACTGTTTTTT. Translating it yields CATSAGNEKLFF.